This TCR beta chain was captured by sequencing in a study of PD-1 blockade in classical Hodgkin lymphoma. The sample's time point: cycle 4 day 1 (C4D1), after around six weeks of nivolumab. Relapse was seen in all patients after autologous stem cell transplantation, and brentuximab vedotin exposure was variable. With magnetic negative selection, CD4+ T cells were purified from PBMCs that had been thawed. CDR3 length: 16 residues. Germline CDR1 reads SGHRS; CDR2 reads YFSETQ. V was cut by 1 base and J by 3 bases, with 16 bases left in between. TCRdb's table, derived via immunoSEQ multiplex PCR, lists solely in-frame clones and lacks some. The sample lists about 9,700 clones; about 68% were seen once. Whole-study findings and limits: Those achieving complete response showed baseline diversity like newly diagnosed patients.

As concerns this clone: The target antigen is unknown.

Sequenced material: CD4+ T cells from blood, taken before the fourth cycle of nivolumab. The V gene is TRBV5-1, the J gene TRBJ2-5; possibly TRBD2 for D (5 bases). The source is a human donor with classical Hodgkin lymphoma. CDR3 DNA: TGCGCCAGCAGCTTGTGGGATCTAGCCCGGGAAGAGACCCAGTACTTC. Protein: CASSLWDLAREETQYF.